This is a list of T cell receptor beta chains from one sample in a study of T cells in Graves' hyperthyroidism and ophthalmopathy. In TCRdb, the multiplex PCR reads were re-called with MiXCR into one record per CDR3 protein. The sample holds hundreds of thousands of distinct CDR3 sequences, 20% to 25% seen once. Sequences were obtained from blood. These receptors originate from a man under 40 with Graves' ophthalmopathy. The CDR3 runs from the conserved cysteine through the conserved F or W. A D gene is named only where the DNA matches it firmly. Size is omitted from some rows. Given values are once, few, many or a class for expanded clones.

V: TRBV7-2
J: TRBJ2-1
size: many
D: .
CDR3: CASSPGAGSSYNEQFF
DNA: TGTGCCAGCAGCCCAGGGGCCGGAAGCTCCTACAATGAGCAGTTCTTC

V: TRBV9
J: TRBJ2-5
size: few
D: .
CDR3: CASSVEGFGEQETQYF
DNA: TGTGCCAGCAGCGTAGAAGGGTTTGGGGAGCAAGAGACCCAGTACTTC

V: TRBV27
J: TRBJ2-7
size: .
D: TRBD1
CDR3: CASRKRGTGLDEQYF
DNA: TGTGCCAGTCGTAAGAGAGGGACAGGGCTCGACGAGCAGTACTTC

V: TRBV30
J: TRBJ1-2
size: .
D: TRBD1
CDR3: CAWERSVTGGTYGYTF
DNA: TGTGCCTGGGAAAGATCAGTAACAGGGGGAACATATGGCTACACCTTC

V: TRBV30
J: TRBJ2-1
size: few
D: .
CDR3: CAWSGLSYNEQFF
DNA: TGTGCCTGGAGTGGACTGTCCTACAATGAGCAGTTCTTC

V: TRBV28
J: TRBJ2-2
size: many
D: TRBD2
CDR3: CASTFRGVGELFF
DNA: TGTGCCAGCACTTTCCGGGGGGTCGGGGAGCTGTTTTTT

V: TRBV24-1
J: TRBJ2-2
size: few
D: TRBD1
CDR3: CATSDPQAGGEVTGELFF
DNA: TGTGCCACCAGTGATCCCCAGGCAGGGGGCGAGGTAACCGGGGAGCTGTTTTTT

V: TRBV20-1
J: TRBJ2-1
size: few
D: .
CDR3: CSARGTADYNEQFF
DNA: TGCAGTGCTAGAGGGACTGCCGACTACAATGAGCAGTTCTTC

V: TRBV6-9
J: TRBJ2-1
size: .
D: .
CDR3: CASSYNPDEQFF
DNA: TGTGCCAGCAGTTACAACCCCGATGAGCAGTTCTTC

V: TRBV7-2
J: TRBJ2-7
size: .
D: TRBD1
CDR3: CASGLRQGDQVGSYEQYF
DNA: TGTGCCAGCGGCTTACGACAGGGGGACCAGGTGGGTTCCTACGAGCAGTACTTC

V: TRBV19
J: TRBJ1-2
size: many
D: .
CDR3: CASRTPPLYGYTF
DNA: TGTGCCAGTCGGACACCTCCCCTCTATGGCTACACCTTC

V: TRBV28
J: TRBJ2-7
size: few
D: .
CDR3: CASTGGSGAYEQYF
DNA: TGTGCCAGCACCGGTGGGTCCGGAGCCTACGAGCAGTACTTC

V: TRBV29-1
J: TRBJ2-7
size: many
D: TRBD2
CDR3: CSVELAGYEQYF
DNA: TGCAGCGTTGAGCTAGCGGGATACGAGCAGTACTTC

V: TRBV7-8
J: TRBJ2-1
size: many
D: TRBD2
CDR3: CASSLEGLAEQFF
DNA: TGTGCCAGCAGCTTAGAGGGACTAGCCGAGCAGTTCTTC